The 10 T cell receptor beta chains reported below all come from one sample, sequenced in a study of metastatic and nonmetastatic thyroid tumors (dated by TCRdb to the early 2020s). No patient had received any treatment before thyroid surgery. Library preparation was by PCR. Sequencing was performed on an Illumina HiSeq 4000. TCRdb trimmed the raw reads at Q25, called clones with MiXCR and kept productive beta chains. Within this sample are 11,000 to 15,000 clones, with just over 25% of them counted one time only. The ten most abundant clones make up 10% to 11% of the sample. Sequencing input: tumor tissue. The source of these receptors is a female donor with papillary thyroid cancer or a benign thyroid nodule (not recorded which). Some clones in this sample may be carry-over from other donors' samples.

Judged by abundance, this clone is medium-sized. This sequence joins TRBV19 and TRBJ1-1; D is undetermined. This CDR3 spans 13 amino acids. V gave up 0 bases and J gave up 4 bases, with 6 bases separating them. Germline V lookup: CDR1 LNHDA, CDR2 SQIVND (reference sequence). CDR3 nucleotides: TGTGCCAGTAGTATAGATGGTGGCACTGAAGCTTTCTTT. Residues: CASSIDGGTEAFF. Complete variable domain (other parts from reference TRBV19 and TRBJ1-1): DGGITQSPKYLFRKEGQNVTLSCEQNLNHDAMYWYRQDPGQGLRLIYYSQIVNDFQKGDIAEGYSVSREKKESFPLTVTSAQKNPTAFYLCASSIDGGTEAFFGQGTRLTVV.

For this clone: One junction end does not reproduce the germline sequence, and a read error may be involved. This sequence joins TRBV12-3 or TRBV12-4 and TRBJ1-2, with a tentative D call TRBD1 (5 bases). The CDR3 has 13 amino acids. CDR3 protein: CAGSRGHNYGYTF. In DNA form, the CDR3 reads TGTGCCGGCAGTAGAGGACATAACTATGGCTACACCTTC.

V and J are TRBV20-1 and TRBJ2-7; D ambiguous. The length of the CDR3 is 15 residues. The V and J ends lost 4 bases and 2 bases respectively, with 18 bases between them. Germline CDR1 DFQATT, CDR2 SNEGSKA (reference sequence). The CDR3 DNA reads TGCAGTGCTACCCAGTCGTCCCGAGAGGCCTACGAGCAGTACTTC. Translation: CSATQSSREAYEQYF.

This clone showed up many times. The chain employs TRBV5-5 and TRBJ1-2, with D maybe TRBD1 (6 bases). The CDR3 is 15 amino acids. Trimming cost V 4 bases and J 6 bases, with 19 bases left between them. Germline CDR1 reads SGHKS; CDR2 reads YYEKEE (reference sequence). CDR3 coding DNA: TGTGCCAGCAGCCAACACTTGTGGGGGGCTGATGGCTACACCTTC. This translates into CASSQHLWGADGYTF.

This clone was counted many times. This chain connects TRBV6-4 to TRBJ2-3, with a tentative D call TRBD2 (6 bases). Germline V gives CDR1 MRHNA, CDR2 SNTAGT. CDR3 size: 16 residues. V was shortened by 3 bases and J by 5 bases, with 18 bases between the two germline ends. This CDR3 is CASSESSGQGGDTQYF. CDR3 nucleotide sequence: TGTGCCAGCAGTGAATCGAGTGGGCAGGGAGGAGATACGCAGTATTTT.

The chain has TRBV28 and TRBJ2-7; D gene unclear. The CDR3 runs to 11 residues. Germline values: CDR1 MDHEN, CDR2 SYDVKM. Trimming pared 3 bases from V and 5 bases from J, leaving 5 bases between. The CDR3 sequence is CASSFFNEQYF. The CDR3 DNA is TGTGCCAGCAGTTTTTTTAACGAGCAGTACTTC.

This clone has only a few counts. This chain joins TRBV7-8 and TRBJ1-5; D not resolved. Germline-derived CDR1 and CDR2 are SGHVS and FQNEAQ. The germline V and J ends were trimmed by 5 bases and 5 bases, with 7 bases remaining between them. The CDR3 is made up of 12 amino acids. CDR3: CASSPGDQPQHF. CDR3 in DNA: TGTGCCAGCAGCCCCGGGGATCAGCCCCAGCATTTT.

This clone was observed a handful of times. This chain uses TRBV27 with TRBJ2-3; no reliable D call. The CDR3 totals 16 residues. Germline loops: CDR1 MNHEY, CDR2 SMNVEV (reference sequence). Trimming stripped 2 bases from V and 2 bases from J, with 14 bases between. CDR3 coding DNA: TGTGCCAGCAGTTTAATGGCAATCTCTAACACAGATACGCAGTATTTT. This gives the protein CASSLMAISNTDTQYF.

This clone has more than one count but fewer than ten. Its ends do not fully match the called genes, so a read error is possible. Other DNA sequences of this sample code for an identical CDR3. This rearrangement joins TRBV12-3 or TRBV12-4 to TRBJ2-3; no clear D gene. The CDR3 is made up of 15 amino acids. DNA for the CDR3: TGTGCCAGCAGTTTGGGCCAATCAATGCGTGATACCCAGTATTTT. Translation: CASSLGQSMRDTQYF.

This clone was counted only a few times. The V call is TRBV28, the J call TRBJ2-5, with 11 bases lining up with TRBD2. Per germline, CDR1 MDHEN and CDR2 SYDVKM. This CDR3 has 15 residues. With 6 bases clipped from V and 2 bases from J, the junction kept 5 bases outside the gene matches. The CDR3 coding sequence is TGTGCCAGCAGCACTCGGACTAGCGGGCAAGAGACCCAGTACTTC. This gives the protein CASSTRTSGQETQYF.